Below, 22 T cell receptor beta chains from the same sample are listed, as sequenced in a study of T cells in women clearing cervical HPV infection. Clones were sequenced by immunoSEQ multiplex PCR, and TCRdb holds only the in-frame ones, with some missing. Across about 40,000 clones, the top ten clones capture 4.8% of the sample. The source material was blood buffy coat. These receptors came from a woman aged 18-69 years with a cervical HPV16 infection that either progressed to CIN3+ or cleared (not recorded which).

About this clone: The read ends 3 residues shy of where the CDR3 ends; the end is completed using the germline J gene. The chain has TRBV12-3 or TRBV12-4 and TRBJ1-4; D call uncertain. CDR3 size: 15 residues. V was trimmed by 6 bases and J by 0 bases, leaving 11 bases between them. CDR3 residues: CASRPTAATNEKLFF. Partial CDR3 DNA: TGTGCCAGCAGACCAACGGCGGCAACTAATGAAAAA.

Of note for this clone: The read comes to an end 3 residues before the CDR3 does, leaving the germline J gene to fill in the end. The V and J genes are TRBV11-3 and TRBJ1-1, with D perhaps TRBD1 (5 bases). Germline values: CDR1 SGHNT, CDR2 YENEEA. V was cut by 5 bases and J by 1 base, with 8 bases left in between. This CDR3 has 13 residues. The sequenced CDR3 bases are TGTGCCAGCAGCCCTCAGGGGAACACTGAA. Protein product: CASSPQGNTE. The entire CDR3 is CASSPQGNTEAFF.

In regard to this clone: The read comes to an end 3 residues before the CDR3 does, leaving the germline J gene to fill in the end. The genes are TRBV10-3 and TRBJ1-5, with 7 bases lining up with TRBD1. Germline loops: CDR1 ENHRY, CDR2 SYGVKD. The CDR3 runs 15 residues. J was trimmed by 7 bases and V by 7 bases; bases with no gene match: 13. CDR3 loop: CAIKAVEGAGQPQHF. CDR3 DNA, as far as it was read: TGTGCCATCAAAGCGGTAGAGGGGGCCGGACAGCCC.

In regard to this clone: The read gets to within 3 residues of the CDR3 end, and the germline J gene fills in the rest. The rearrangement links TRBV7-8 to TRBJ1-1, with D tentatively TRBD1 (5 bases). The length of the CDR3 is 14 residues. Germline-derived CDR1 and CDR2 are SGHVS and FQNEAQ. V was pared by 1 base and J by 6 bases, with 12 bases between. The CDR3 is CASSLGRGVAEAFF. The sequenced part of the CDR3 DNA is TGTGCCAGCAGCTTAGGGCGGGGGGTGGCTGAA.

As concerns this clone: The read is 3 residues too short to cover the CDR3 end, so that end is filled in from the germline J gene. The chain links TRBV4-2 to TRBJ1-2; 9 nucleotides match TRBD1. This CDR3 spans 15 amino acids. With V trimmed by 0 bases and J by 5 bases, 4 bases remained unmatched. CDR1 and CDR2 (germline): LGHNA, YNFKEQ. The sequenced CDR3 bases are TGTGCCAGCAGCCAAGATCCCGGGACAGGGTATGGC. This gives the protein CASSQDPGTGYG. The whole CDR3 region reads CASSQDPGTGYGYTF.

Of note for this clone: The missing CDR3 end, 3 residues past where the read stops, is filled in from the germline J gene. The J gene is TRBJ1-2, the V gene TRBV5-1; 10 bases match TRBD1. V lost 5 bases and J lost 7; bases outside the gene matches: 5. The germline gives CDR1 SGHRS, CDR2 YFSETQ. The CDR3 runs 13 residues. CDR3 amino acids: CASRPGQGFGYTF. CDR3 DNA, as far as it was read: TGCGCCAGCAGGCCGGGACAGGGGTTTGGC.

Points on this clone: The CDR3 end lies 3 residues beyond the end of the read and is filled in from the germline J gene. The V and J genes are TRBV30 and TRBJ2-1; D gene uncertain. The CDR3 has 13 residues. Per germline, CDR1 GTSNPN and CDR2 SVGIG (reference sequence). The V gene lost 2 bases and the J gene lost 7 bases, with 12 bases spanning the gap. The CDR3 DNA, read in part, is TGTGCCTGGAGTTACGTAGGGCCAAATGAG. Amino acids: CAWSYVGPNE. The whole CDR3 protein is CAWSYVGPNEQFF.

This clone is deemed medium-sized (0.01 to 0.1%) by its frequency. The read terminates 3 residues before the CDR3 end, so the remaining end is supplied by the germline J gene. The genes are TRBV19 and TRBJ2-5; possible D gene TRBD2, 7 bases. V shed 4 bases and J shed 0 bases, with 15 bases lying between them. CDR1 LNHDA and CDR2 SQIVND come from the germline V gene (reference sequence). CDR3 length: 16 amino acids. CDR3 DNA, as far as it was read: TGTGCCAGTAGTACCCGGGGGGCCGTATACCAAGAGACC. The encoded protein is CASSTRGAVYQET. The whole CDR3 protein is CASSTRGAVYQETQYF.

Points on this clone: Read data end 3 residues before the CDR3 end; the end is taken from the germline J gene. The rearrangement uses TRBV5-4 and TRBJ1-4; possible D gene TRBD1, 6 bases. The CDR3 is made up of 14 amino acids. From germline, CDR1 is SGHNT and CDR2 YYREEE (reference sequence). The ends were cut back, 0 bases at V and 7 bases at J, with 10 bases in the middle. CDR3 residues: CASSLEQGREKLFF. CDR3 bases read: TGTGCCAGCAGCTTGGAACAGGGTCGTGAAAAA. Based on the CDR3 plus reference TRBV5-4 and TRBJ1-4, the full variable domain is ETGVTQSPTHLIKTRGQQVTLRCSSQSGHNTVSWYQQALGQGPQFIFQYYREEENGRGNFPPRFSGLQFPNYSSELNVNALELDDSALYLCASSLEQGREKLFFGSGTQLSVL.

The sequenced CDR3 bases are TGCAGTGCCCAGGGACTCGGCGACCCAGATACG. Translating it yields CSAQGLGDPDT. The whole CDR3 protein is CSAQGLGDPDTQYF. V is TRBV20-1 and J is TRBJ2-3, with a weak D call TRBD2 (6 bases). The read ends 3 residues early relative to the CDR3; the germline J gene fills the gap. Trimming removed 6 bases from V and 4 bases from J, with 17 bases in between. The CDR3 is made up of 14 amino acids. Germline lookup yields CDR1 DFQATT and CDR2 SNEGSKA (reference sequence).

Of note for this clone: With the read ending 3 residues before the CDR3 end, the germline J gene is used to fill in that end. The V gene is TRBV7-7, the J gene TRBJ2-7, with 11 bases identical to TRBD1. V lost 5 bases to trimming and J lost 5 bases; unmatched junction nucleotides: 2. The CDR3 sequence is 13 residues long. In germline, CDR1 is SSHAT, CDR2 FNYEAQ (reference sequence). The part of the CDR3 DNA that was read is TGTGCCAGCAGCCCGGACAGGGGGCACGAG. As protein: CASSPDRGHE. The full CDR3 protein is CASSPDRGHEQYF.

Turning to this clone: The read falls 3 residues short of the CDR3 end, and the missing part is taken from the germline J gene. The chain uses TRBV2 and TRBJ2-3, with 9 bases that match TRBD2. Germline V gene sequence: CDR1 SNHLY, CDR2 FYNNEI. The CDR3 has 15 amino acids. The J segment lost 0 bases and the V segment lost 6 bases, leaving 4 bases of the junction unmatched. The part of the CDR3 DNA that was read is TGTGCCAGCAGCCCCGGACTAGCGAGCACAGATACG. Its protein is CASSPGLASTDT. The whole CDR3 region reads CASSPGLASTDTQYF.

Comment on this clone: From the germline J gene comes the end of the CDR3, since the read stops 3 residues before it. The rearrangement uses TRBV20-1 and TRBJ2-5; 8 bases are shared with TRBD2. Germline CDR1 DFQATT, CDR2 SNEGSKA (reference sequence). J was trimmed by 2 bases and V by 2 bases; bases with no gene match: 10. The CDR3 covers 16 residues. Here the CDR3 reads CSARLAGRVIQETQYF. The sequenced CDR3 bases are TGCAGTGCTAGACTAGCGGGCCGTGTGATACAAGAGACC.

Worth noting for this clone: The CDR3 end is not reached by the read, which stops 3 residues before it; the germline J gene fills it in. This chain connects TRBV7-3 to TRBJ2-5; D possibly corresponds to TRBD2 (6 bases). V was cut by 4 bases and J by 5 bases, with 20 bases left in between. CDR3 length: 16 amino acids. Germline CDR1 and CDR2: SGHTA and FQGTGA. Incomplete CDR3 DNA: TGTGCCAGCAGCTATGCCGGGACTGGAGGTGCGGAGACC. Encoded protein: CASSYAGTGGAET. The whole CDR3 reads CASSYAGTGGAETQYF.

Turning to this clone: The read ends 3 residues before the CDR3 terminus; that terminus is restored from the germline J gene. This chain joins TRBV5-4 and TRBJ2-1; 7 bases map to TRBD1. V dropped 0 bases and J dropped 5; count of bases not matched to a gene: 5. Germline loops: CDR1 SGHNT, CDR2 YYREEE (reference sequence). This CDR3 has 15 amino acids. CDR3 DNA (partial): TGTGCCAGCAGCTTGGCCAGGACAGGCCACAATGAG. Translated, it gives CASSLARTGHNE. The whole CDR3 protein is CASSLARTGHNEQFF.

This CDR3 is CASSFSGTGLGNTIYF. The CDR3 DNA, read in part, is TGTGCCAGCAGCTTTTCCGGGACAGGGTTGGGAAACACC. The chain employs TRBV7-6 and TRBJ1-3, with TRBD1 matching 9 bases. The read ends 3 residues before the CDR3 terminus; that terminus is restored from the germline J gene. With 3 bases clipped from V and 4 bases from J, the junction kept 7 bases outside the gene matches. The CDR3 sequence is 16 residues long. The germline gives CDR1 SGHVS, CDR2 FNYEAQ.

CDR3 bases read: TGTGCCAGCAGCTATAGGGCGAAGGGGGGGGGTCATCAGCCC. Translation: CASSYRAKGGGHQP. The whole CDR3 sequence reads CASSYRAKGGGHQPQHF. V usage is TRBV7-3 and J usage is TRBJ1-5; a possible D gene is TRBD1 (6 bases). The read terminates 3 residues before the CDR3 end, so the remaining end is supplied by the germline J gene. The length of the CDR3 is 17 residues. V lost 4 bases and J 5 bases, leaving 21 bases between the germline ends. Germline loops: CDR1 SGHTA, CDR2 FQGTGA.

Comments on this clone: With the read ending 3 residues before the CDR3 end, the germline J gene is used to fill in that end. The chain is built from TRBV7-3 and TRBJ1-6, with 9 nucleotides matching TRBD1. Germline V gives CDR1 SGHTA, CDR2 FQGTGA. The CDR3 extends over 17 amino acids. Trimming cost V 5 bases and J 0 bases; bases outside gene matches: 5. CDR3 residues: CASSPGQGSSYNSPLHF. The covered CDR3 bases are TGTGCCAGCAGCCCCGGACAGGGGAGCTCCTATAATTCACCC.

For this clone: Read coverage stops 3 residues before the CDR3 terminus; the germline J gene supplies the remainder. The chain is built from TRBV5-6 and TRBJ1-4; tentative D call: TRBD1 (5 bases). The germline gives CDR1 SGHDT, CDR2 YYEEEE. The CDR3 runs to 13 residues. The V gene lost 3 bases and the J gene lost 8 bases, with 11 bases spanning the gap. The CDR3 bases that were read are TGTGCCAGCAGCTGGGAAAGGGGAGAAAAA. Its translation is CASSWERGEK. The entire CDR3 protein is CASSWERGEKLFF.

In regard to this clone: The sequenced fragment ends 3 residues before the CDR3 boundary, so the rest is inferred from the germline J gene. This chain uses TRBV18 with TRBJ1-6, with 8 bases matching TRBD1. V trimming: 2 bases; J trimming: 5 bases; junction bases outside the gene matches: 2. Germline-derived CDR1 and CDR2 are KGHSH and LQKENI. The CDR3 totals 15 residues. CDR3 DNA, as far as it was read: TGTGCCAGCTCACCATCGGACAGGGATAATTCACCC. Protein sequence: CASSPSDRDNSP. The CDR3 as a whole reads CASSPSDRDNSPLHF.

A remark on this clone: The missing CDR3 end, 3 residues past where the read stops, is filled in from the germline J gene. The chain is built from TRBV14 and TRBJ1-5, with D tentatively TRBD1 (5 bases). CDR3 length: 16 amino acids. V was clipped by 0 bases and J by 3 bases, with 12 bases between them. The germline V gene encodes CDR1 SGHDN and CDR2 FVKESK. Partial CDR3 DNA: TGTGCCAGCAGCCAAGATCTGAAGACAGTCAATCAGCCC. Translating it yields CASSQDLKTVNQP. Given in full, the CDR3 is CASSQDLKTVNQPQHF.

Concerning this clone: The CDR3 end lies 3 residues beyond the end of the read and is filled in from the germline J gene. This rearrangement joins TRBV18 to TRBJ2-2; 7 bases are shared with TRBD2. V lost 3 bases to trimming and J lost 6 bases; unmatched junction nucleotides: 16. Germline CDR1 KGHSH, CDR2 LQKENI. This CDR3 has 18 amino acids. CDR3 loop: CASSPRAGIEGKAGELFF. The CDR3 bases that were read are TGTGCCAGCTCACCGAGAGCGGGGATCGAGGGAAAGGCCGGGGAG.